This TCR beta chain came from a study of T cell responses to AZD1222 COVID-19 vaccine. The study's findings and limits: Vaccine-associated CD4 TCRs ranged over spike, dominating at 160-218 and 743-854.

Assay: immunoSEQ multiplex PCR; the TCRdb copy retains only in-frame clones and omits some. The profile shows approximately 140,000 clones, roughly 91% of them singletons. Regarding this clone: The antigen is not known.

Trimming pared 1 base from V and 1 base from J, leaving 6 bases between. This CDR3 contains 14 residues. CDR1 and CDR2 (germline): SGHTA, FQGNSA. Source: peripheral blood, taken on day 0 of AZD1222 vaccination. The receptor comes from an adult in good health. The chain is built from TRBV7-2 and TRBJ2-3; possibly TRBD2 for D (6 bases). CDR3 loop: CASSLGLGTDTQYF. In nucleotides, the CDR3 is TGTGCCAGCAGCTTAGGACTAGGCACAGATACGCAGTATTTT.